This T cell receptor beta chain was identified during a study of regulatory T cells in long-lasting Graves disease. According to the study, TCR beta libraries were built with iRepertoire HTBI primers and CDR3-region Arm-PCR. A single record per CDR3 protein comes from TCRdb applying MiXCR to the multiplex PCR reads. The data show about 300,000 distinct CDR3 sequences, 22% seen once. Germline V CDR1 and CDR2: WSHSY, SAAADI. V lost 6 bases and J lost 0, with 12 bases in between. This CDR3 has 14 amino acids. Time point of the sample: persistent/refractory GD, antithyroid drugs over 5 years with positive TRAb. Construction of the TCR library relied on RNA isolated from PBMCs.

The V call is TRBV10-2, the J call TRBJ2-7; D is perhaps TRBD1 (5 bases). The sequencing used peripheral blood mononuclear cells (PBMCs), collected when the disease was refractory, from a patient treated with antithyroid drugs. The origin of this receptor is a female donor with Graves disease. CDR3 sequence (DNA): TGCGCCAGCAGGACAGACGATCTCTCCTACGAGCAGTACTTC. Translating gives CASRTDDLSYEQYF.